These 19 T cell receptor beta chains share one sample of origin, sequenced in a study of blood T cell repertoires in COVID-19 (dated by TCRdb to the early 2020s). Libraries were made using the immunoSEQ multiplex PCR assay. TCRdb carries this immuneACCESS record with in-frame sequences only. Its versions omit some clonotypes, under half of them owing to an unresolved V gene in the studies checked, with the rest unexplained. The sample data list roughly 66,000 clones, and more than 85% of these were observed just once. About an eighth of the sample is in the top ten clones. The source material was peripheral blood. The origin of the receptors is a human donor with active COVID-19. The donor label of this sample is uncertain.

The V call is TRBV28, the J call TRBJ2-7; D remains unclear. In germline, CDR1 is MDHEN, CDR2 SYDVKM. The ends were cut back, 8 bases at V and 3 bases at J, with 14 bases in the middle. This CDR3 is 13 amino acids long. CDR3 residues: CASQTDQNYEQYF. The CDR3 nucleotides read TGTGCCAGCCAAACAGACCAGAACTACGAGCAGTACTTC.

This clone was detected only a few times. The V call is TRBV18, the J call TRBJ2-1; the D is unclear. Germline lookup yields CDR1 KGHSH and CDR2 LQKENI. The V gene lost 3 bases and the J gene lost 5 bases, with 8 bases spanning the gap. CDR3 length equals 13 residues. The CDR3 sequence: CASSPGPNNEQFF. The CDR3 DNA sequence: TGTGCCAGCTCACCTGGGCCTAACAATGAGCAGTTCTTC.

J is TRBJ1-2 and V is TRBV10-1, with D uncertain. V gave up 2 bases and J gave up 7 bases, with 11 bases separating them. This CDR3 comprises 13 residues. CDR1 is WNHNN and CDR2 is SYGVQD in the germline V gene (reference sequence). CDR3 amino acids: CASSERRASGYTF. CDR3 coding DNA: TGCGCCAGCAGTGAGAGGAGGGCCAGTGGCTACACCTTC.

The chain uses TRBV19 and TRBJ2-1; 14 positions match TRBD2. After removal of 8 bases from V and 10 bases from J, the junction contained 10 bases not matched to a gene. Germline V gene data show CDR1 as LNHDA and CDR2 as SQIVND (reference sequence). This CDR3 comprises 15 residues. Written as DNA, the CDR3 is TGTGCCAGTGGTCCCGGGACTAGCGGGAGAGGCGAGCAGTTCTTC. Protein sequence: CASGPGTSGRGEQFF.

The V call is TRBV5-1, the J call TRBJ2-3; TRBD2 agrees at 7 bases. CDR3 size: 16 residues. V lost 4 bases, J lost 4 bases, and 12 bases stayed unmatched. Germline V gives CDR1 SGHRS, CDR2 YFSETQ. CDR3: CASSPTGGLGADTQYF. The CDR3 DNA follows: TGCGCCAGCAGCCCCACAGGTGGACTAGGCGCAGATACGCAGTATTTT.

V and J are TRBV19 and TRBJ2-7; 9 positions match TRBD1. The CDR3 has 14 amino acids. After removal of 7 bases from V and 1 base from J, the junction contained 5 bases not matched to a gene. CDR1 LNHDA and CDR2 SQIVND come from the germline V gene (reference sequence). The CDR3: CASTPGTGSYEQYF. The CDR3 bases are TGTGCCAGTACCCCCGGGACAGGGTCCTACGAGCAGTACTTC.

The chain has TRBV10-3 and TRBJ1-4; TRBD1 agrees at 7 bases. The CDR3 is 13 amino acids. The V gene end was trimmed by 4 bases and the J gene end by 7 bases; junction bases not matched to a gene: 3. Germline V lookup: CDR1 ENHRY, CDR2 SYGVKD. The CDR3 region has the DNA TGTGCCATCAGTGGGACAGGCGTTGAAAAACTGTTTTTT. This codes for CAISGTGVEKLFF.

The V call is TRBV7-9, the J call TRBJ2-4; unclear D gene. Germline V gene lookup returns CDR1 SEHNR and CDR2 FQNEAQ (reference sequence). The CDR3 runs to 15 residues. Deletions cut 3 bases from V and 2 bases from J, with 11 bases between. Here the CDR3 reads CASSLLEKPKNIQYF. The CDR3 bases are TGTGCCAGCAGCTTGCTTGAAAAGCCCAAAAACATTCAGTACTTC.

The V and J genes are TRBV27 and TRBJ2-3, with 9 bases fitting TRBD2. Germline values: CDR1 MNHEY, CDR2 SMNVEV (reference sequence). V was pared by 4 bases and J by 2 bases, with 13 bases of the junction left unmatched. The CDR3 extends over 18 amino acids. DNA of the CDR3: TGTGCCAGCAGTTACGGGGCTAGCGGGAACCCCTACACAGATACGCAGTATTTT. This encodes CASSYGASGNPYTDTQYF.

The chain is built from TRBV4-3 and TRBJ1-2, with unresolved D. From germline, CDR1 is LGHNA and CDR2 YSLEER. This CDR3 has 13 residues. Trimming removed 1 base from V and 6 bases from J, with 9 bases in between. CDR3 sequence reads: CASSQASGNGYTF. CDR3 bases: TGCGCCAGCAGCCAAGCGTCGGGGAATGGCTACACCTTC.

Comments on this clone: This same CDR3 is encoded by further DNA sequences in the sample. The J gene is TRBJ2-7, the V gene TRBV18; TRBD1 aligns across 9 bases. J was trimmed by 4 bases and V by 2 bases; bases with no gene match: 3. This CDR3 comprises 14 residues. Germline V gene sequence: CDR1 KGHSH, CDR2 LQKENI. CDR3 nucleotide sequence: TGTGCCAGCTCACCAGGACAGGGGCGATACGAGCAGTACTTC. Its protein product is CASSPGQGRYEQYF.

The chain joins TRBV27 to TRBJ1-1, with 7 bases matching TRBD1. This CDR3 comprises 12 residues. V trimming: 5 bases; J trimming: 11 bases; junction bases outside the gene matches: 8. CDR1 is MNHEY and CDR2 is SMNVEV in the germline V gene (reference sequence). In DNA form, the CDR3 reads TGTGCCAGCAGTACGGCGACAGGGCGGGCTTTCTTT. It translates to CASSTATGRAFF.

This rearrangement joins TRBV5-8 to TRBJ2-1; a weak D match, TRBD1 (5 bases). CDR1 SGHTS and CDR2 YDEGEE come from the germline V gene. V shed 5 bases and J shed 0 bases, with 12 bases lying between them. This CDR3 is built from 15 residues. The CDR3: CASRDTGYSYNEQFF. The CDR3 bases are TGTGCCAGCAGAGACACAGGCTACTCCTACAATGAGCAGTTCTTC.

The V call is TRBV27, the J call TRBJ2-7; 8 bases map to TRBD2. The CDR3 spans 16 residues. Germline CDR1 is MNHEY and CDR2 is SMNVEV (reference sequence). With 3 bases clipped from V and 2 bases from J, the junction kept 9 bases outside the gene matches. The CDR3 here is CASSFFSLAGTYEQYF. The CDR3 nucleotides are TGTGCCAGCAGTTTCTTCTCGCTAGCGGGCACCTACGAGCAGTACTTC.

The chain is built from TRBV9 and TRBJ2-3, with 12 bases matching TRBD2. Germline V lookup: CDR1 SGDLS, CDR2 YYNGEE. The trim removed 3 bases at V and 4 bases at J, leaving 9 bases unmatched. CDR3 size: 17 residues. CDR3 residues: CASSGSSGRATSDTQYF. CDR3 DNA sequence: TGTGCCAGCAGCGGTTCTAGCGGGAGGGCCACCTCAGATACGCAGTATTTT.

The CDR3 sequence is CASSSSGSFDEQYF. The CDR3 region has the DNA TGTGCCAGCAGCTCCAGCGGTAGTTTCGACGAGCAGTACTTC. The rearrangement uses TRBV11-3 and TRBJ2-7; tentative D call: TRBD2 (5 bases). CDR1 SGHNT and CDR2 YENEEA come from the germline V gene. V was trimmed by 4 bases and J by 5 bases, leaving 15 bases between them. This CDR3 contains 14 residues.

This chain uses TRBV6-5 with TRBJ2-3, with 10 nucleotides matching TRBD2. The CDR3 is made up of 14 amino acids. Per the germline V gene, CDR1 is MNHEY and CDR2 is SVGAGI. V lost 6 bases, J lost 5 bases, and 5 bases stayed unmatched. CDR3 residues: CASRSGRAQDTQYF. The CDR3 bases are TGTGCCAGCAGGAGCGGGAGGGCCCAAGATACGCAGTATTTT.

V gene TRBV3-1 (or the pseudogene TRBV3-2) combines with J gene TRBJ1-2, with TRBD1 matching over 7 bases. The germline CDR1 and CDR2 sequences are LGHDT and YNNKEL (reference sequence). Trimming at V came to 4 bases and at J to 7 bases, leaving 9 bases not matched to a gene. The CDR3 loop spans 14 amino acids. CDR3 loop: CASSPAQGLGGYTF. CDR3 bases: TGTGCCAGCAGCCCTGCACAGGGGCTGGGTGGCTACACCTTC.

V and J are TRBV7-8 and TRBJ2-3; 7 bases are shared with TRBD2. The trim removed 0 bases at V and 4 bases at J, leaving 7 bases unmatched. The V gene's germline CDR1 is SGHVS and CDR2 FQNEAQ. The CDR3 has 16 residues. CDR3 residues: CASSLAPSGAADTQYF. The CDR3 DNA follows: TGTGCCAGCAGCTTAGCCCCTAGCGGAGCGGCAGATACGCAGTATTTT.